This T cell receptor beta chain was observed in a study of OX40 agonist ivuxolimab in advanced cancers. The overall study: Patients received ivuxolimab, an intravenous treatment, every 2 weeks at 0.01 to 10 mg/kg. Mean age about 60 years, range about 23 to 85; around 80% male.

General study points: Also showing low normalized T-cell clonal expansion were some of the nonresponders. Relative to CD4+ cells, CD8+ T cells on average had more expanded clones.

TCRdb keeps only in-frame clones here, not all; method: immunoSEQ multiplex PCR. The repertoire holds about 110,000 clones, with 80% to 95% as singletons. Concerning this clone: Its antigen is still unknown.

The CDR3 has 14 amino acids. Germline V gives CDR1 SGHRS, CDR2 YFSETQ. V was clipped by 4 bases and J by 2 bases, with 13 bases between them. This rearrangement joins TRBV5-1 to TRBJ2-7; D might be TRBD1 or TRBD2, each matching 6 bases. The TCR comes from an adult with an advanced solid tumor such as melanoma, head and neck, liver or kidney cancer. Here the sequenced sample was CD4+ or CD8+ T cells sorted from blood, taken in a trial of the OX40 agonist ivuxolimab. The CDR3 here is CASSGPGDTYEQYF. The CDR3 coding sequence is TGCGCCAGCAGCGGGCCGGGGGACACCTACGAGCAGTACTTC. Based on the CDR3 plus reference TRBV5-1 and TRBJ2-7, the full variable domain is KAGVTQTPRYLIKTRGQQVTLSCSPISGHRSVSWYQQTPGQGLQFLFEYFSETQRNKGNFPGRFSGRQFSNSRSEMNVSTLELGDSALYLCASSGPGDTYEQYFGPGTRLTVT.